This entry lists 10 T cell receptor beta chains sequenced from one sample in a study of cytomegalovirus exposure and HLA in healthy donors. PCR employed 60 Vbeta and 13 Jbeta primers. Profiling relied on immunoSEQ multiplex PCR, and the TCRdb table lists in-frame clones only, not all of them. The profile shows about 170,000 clones, around 75% of them singletons. Input material: PBMCs. These receptors originate from a woman aged 50 to 60 in good health and CMV-seropositive.

In its sample, this clone was seen a few times. The chain recombines TRBV7-8 with TRBJ1-1, with a tentative D call TRBD1 (6 bases). The V gene's germline CDR1 is SGHVS and CDR2 FQNEAQ. V shed 4 bases and J shed 10 bases, with 19 bases lying between them. The CDR3 consists of 14 residues. This chain's CDR3 is CASSSFRTARGAFF. Written as DNA, the CDR3 is TGTGCCAGCAGCTCCTTTCGGACAGCCCGCGGAGCTTTCTTT.

As regards this clone: Other DNA sequences in the same sample also yield this CDR3. J is TRBJ1-2 and V is TRBV7-9, with 7 bases aligning to TRBD1. The CDR3 contains 13 residues. V was pared by 3 bases and J by 2 bases, with 0 bases of the junction left unmatched. In germline, CDR1 is SEHNR, CDR2 FQNEAQ (reference sequence). DNA of the CDR3: TGTGCCAGCAGCTTGGGACAGAACTATGGCTACACCTTC. It codes for CASSLGQNYGYTF.

This clone was seen a few times. The CDR3 DNA follows: TGTGCCAGCATATGGGGGACACAGGCCCAAAATGGCTACACCTTC. It yields the protein CASIWGTQAQNGYTF. The rearrangement joins TRBV6-1 to TRBJ1-2; D might be TRBD1 (6 bases). V lost 7 bases and J 6 bases, leaving 21 bases between the germline ends. Germline CDR1 reads MNHNS; CDR2 reads SASEGT. CDR3 size: 15 residues.

This rearrangement joins TRBV29-1 to TRBJ1-2; 10 bases are shared with TRBD1. Looked up from germline, CDR1 is SQVTM and CDR2 is ANQGSEA. The CDR3 runs to 12 residues. Trimming removed 6 bases from V and 8 bases from J; junction bases left unmatched: 6. CDR3 in DNA: TGCAGCGTGGATGACAGGGGGCAAGGCTACACCTTC. This gives the protein CSVDDRGQGYTF.

The count of this clone is one. The sample has other DNA sequences that encode this CDR3 too. This chain joins TRBV18 and TRBJ2-7, with a tentative D call TRBD1 (6 bases). From germline, CDR1 is KGHSH and CDR2 LQKENI. The length of the CDR3 is 14 residues. Trimming removed 2 bases from V and 2 bases from J, with 10 bases in between. The CDR3 coding sequence is TGTGCCAGCTCACCAGAGACAGGACCCTACGAGCAGTACTTC. Translating it yields CASSPETGPYEQYF.

The V and J genes are TRBV29-1 and TRBJ1-2; 7 bases agree with TRBD1. CDR3 size: 14 residues. Per germline, CDR1 SQVTM and CDR2 ANQGSEA. Trimming at V came to 4 bases and at J to 7 bases, leaving 12 bases not matched to a gene. CDR3 region: CSVGVGGGEVGYTF. DNA of the CDR3: TGCAGCGTTGGGGTAGGAGGGGGCGAGGTTGGCTACACCTTC.

This clone appeared a few times. The chain combines TRBV6-6 with TRBJ1-6; tentative D call: TRBD1 (5 bases). The CDR3 is 13 amino acids. Trimming stripped 6 bases from V and 8 bases from J, with 11 bases between. Germline V gives CDR1 MNHNY, CDR2 SVGAGI (reference sequence). DNA for the CDR3: TGTGCCAGCAGCGATTCAGGGTATTCACCCCTCCACTTT. Encoded protein: CASSDSGYSPLHF.

This clone showed up just a few times. The chain joins TRBV11-2 to TRBJ2-3, with a possible D match to TRBD2 (6 bases). The CDR3 runs 14 residues. Germline lookup yields CDR1 SGHAT and CDR2 FQNNGV. Trimming stripped 7 bases from V and 5 bases from J, with 16 bases between. The CDR3 sequence: CASTHGGARDTQYF. The CDR3 DNA follows: TGTGCCAGCACCCATGGAGGGGCCAGAGATACGCAGTATTTT.

This chain uses TRBV19 with TRBJ1-5; no clear D. This CDR3 is 13 amino acids long. The V end lost 7 bases, the J end lost 6 bases, and 13 bases lay between the germline ends. Germline CDR1 reads LNHDA; CDR2 reads SQIVND (reference sequence). CDR3 nucleotides: TGTGCCAGTACCCTTCAGCGGGGTCAGCCCCAGCATTTT. This gives the protein CASTLQRGQPQHF.

The V and J genes are TRBV29-1 and TRBJ1-3; the match to TRBD1 covers 7 bases. The CDR3 spans 12 residues. Per germline, CDR1 SQVTM and CDR2 ANQGSEA. J lost 3 bases, V lost 6 bases, and 2 bases had no gene match. CDR3 sequence: CSVRGLGNTIYF. CDR3 DNA sequence: TGCAGCGTAAGGGGGCTTGGAAACACCATATATTTT.